The clone carrying this T cell receptor (beta chain) was counted between two and nine times. Antigen specificity is unknown. Germline V gene lookup returns CDR1 SNHLY and CDR2 FYNNEI. The CDR3 is 13 residues long. Trimming took 8 bases from V and 4 from J, leaving 14 bases between them. The data derive from a study of OX40 agonist ivuxolimab in advanced cancers. Turning to the study itself: Among those enrolled, mean age was around 60 years (range about 23 to 90) and over 70% were male.

The study sampled blood at baseline, cycle 4 day 1, and cycle 7 day 1. Study outcomes and limitations: Antigens targeted by the expanded peripheral T cells were not determined. At 0.1-3.0 mg/kg, partial responders had clonal expansion among the lowest observed.

Clones were sequenced by immunoSEQ multiplex PCR, and TCRdb holds only the in-frame ones, with some missing. The sample comprises some 98,000 clones, roughly 91% of which are singletons, and 0.3% to 0.4% rests with the top ten. The gene calls are TRBV2 and TRBJ2-5; no reliable D call. The sequenced sample was CD4+ or CD8+ T cells sorted from blood, obtained in a trial of the OX40 agonist ivuxolimab. The TCR comes from an adult with an advanced solid tumor such as melanoma, head and neck, liver or kidney cancer. The CDR3 DNA reads as TGTGCCAGCTGTGGGCTAGAAGGAGAGACCCAGTACTTC. This translates into CASCGLEGETQYF.